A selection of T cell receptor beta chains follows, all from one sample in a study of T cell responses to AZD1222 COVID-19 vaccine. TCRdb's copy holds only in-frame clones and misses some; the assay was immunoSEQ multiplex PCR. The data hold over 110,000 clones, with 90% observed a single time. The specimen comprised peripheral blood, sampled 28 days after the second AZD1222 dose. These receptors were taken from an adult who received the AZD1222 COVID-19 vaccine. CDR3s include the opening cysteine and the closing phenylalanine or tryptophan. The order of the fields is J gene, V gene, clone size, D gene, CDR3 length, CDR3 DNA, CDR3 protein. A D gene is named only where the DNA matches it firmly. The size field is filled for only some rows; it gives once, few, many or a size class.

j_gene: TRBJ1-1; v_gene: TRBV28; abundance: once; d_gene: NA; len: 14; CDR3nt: TGTGCCAGCAGTTTCGGATTGGGGAGCACTGAAGCTTTCTTT; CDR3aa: CASSFGLGSTEAFF
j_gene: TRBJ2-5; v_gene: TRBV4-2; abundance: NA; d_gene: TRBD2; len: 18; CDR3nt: TGTGCCAGCAGCCAATCGCCCGGGACTAGCGGGGGGCAAGAGACCCAGTACTTC; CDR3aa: CASSQSPGTSGGQETQYF
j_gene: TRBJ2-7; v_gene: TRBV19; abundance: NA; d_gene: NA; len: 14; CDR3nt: TGTGCCAGTAGTCCACGGGACCGGGGAAAAGAGCAGTACTTC; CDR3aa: CASSPRDRGKEQYF
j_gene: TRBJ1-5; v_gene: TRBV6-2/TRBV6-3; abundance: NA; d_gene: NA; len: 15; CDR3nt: TGTGCCAGCAGTTACTCGGGTTCCGTCGGCCAGCCCCAGCATTTT; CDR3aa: CASSYSGSVGQPQHF
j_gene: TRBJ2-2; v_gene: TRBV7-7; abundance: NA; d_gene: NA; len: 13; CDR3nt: TGTGCCAGCAGCCTCGGGCCTGCCGGGGAGCTGTTTTTT; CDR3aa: CASSLGPAGELFF
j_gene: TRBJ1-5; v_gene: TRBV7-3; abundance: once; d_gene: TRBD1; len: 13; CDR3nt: TGTGCCAGCAGCCGGGACAGGGAGCAGCCCCAGCATTTT; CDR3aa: CASSRDREQPQHF
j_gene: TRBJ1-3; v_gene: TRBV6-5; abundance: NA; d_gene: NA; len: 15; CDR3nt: TGTGCCAGCAGGGGGGGGGCCACCACAGGAAACACCATATATTTT; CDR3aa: CASRGGATTGNTIYF
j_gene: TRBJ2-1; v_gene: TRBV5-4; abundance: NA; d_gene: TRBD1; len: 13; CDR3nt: TGTGCCAGCAGCGCAACAGGGGTCGGGGAGCAGTTCTTC; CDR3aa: CASSATGVGEQFF
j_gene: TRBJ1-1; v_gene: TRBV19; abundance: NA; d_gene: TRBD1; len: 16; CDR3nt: TGTGCCAGTAGCCAAGCCGGGACAGGGGTTCGAAATGAAGCTTTCTTT; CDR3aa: CASSQAGTGVRNEAFF
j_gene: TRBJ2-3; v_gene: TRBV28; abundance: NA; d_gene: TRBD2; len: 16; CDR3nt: TGTGCCAGCAGTGTACCCCAGGGAGGGGGCACAGATACGCAGTATTTT; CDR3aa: CASSVPQGGGTDTQYF
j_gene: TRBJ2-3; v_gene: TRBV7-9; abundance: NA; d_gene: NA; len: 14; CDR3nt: TGTGCCAGCAGCTTCCGACAGCCCACAGATACGCAGTATTTT; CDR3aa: CASSFRQPTDTQYF
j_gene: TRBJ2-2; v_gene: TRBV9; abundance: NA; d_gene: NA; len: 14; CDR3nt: TGTGCCACTGCCAGGGGGAGGGCCCCCGGGGAGCTGTTTTTT; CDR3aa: CATARGRAPGELFF
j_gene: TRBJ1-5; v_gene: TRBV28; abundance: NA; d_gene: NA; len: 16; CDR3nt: TGTGCCAGCAGTTTATCCTCCGTACCTAGCAATCAGCCCCAGCATTTT; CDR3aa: CASSLSSVPSNQPQHF
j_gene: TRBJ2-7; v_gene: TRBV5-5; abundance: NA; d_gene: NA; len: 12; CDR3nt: TGTGCCAGCAGCCGGGAGATCTACGAGCAGTACTTC; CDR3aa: CASSREIYEQYF
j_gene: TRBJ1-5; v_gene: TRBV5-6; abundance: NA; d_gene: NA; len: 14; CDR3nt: TGTGCCAGCAGCTCCGGGACTTACAATCAGCCCCAGCATTTT; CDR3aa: CASSSGTYNQPQHF
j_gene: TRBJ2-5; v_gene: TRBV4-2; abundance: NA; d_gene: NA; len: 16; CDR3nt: TGTGCCAGCAGCCAAGACCCGGGGGGCCCACAAGAGACCCAGTACTTC; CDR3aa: CASSQDPGGPQETQYF
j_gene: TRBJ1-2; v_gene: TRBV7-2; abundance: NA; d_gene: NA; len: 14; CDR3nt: TGTGCCAGCAGCTTAGATCGGGGGGCGCTCGGCTACACCTTC; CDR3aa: CASSLDRGALGYTF
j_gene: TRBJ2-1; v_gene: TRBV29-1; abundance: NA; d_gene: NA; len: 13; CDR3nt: TGCAGCGTGATGACTAGTGGGGATGGTGAGCAGTTCTTC; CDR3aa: CSVMTSGDGEQFF
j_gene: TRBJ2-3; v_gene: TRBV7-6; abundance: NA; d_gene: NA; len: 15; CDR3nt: TGTGCCAGCAGCCCCCAAGCGGGTAGCACAGATACGCAGTATTTT; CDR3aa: CASSPQAGSTDTQYF
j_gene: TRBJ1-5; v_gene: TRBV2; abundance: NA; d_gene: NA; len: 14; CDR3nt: TGTGCCAGCAGTGCAGGGGTTGGCAATCAGCCCCAGCATTTT; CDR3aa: CASSAGVGNQPQHF
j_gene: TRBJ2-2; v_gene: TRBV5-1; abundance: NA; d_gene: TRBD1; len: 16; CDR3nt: TGCGCCAGCAGCTTGAGGGGACAGGTGAACACCGGGGAGCTGTTTTTT; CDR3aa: CASSLRGQVNTGELFF
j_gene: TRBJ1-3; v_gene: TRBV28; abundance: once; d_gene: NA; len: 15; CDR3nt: TGTGCCAGCAGTGGCCGGGACATCTCTGGAAACACCATATATTTT; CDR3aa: CASSGRDISGNTIYF
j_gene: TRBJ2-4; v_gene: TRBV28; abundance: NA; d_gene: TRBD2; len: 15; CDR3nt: TGTGCCAGCAGTTTAGCCGGGACTAGGGGGGGCATTCAGTACTTC; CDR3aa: CASSLAGTRGGIQYF
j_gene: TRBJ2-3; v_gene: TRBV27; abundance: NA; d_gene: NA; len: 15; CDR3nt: TGTGCCAGCAGTCCCCTCTTTGTTGGCACAGATACGCAGTATTTT; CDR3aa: CASSPLFVGTDTQYF
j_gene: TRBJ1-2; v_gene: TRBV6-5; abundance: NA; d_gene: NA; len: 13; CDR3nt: TGTGCCAGCAGTTACCAAGTGGGCTATGGCTACACCTTC; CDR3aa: CASSYQVGYGYTF
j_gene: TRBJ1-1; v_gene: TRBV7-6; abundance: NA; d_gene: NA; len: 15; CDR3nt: TGTGCCAGCAGCTTAGCAGGACATCAGAACACTGAAGCTTTCTTT; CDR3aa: CASSLAGHQNTEAFF
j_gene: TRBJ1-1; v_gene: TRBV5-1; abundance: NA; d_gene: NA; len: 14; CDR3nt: TGCGCCAGCAGCTTGGAGGTAGGGGGCACTGAAGCTTTCTTT; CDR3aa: CASSLEVGGTEAFF
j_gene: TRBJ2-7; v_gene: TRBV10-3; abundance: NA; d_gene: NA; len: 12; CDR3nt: TGTGCCATCAGCCCGGGGACCTACGAGCAGTACTTC; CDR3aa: CAISPGTYEQYF
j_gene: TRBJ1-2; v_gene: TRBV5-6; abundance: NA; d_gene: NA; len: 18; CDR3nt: TGTGCCAGCAGCTTGGTCCGAGAAATCGGCATGTATGGCTATGGCTACACCTTC; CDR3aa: CASSLVREIGMYGYGYTF
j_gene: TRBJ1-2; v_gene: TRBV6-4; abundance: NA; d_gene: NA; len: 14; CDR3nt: TGTGCCAGCAGCCCTGGTGGGGGGGGCTATGGCTACACCTTC; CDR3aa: CASSPGGGGYGYTF
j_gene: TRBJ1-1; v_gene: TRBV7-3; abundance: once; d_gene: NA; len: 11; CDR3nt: TGTGCCAGCAGCTCTGGGGCAGAAGCTTTCTTT; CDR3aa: CASSSGAEAFF
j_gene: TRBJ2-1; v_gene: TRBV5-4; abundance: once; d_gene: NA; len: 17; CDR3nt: TGTGCCAGCAGCTCCATGGGGGCGGGGTCTTCCTACAATGAGCAGTTCTTC; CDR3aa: CASSSMGAGSSYNEQFF
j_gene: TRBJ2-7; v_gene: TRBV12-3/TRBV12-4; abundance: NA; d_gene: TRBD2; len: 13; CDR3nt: TGTGCCAGCAGTTTCGGGGGGAGCTACGAGCAGTACTTC; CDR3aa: CASSFGGSYEQYF
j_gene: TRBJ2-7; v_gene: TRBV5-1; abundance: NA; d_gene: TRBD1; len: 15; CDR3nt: TGCGCCAGCAGCAAGTTGGGACAGACAAACTACGAGCAGTACTTC; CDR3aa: CASSKLGQTNYEQYF
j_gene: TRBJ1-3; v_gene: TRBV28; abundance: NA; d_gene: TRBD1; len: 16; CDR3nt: TGTGCCAGCAGCCCGACAGGGCCGAGCTCTGGAAACACCATATATTTT; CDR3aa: CASSPTGPSSGNTIYF
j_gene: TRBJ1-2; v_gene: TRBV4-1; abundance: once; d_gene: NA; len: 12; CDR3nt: TGCGCCAGCAGCCAGGGGCAGGTTGGCTACACCTTC; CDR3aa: CASSQGQVGYTF
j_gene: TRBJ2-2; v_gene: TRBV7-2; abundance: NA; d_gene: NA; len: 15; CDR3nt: TGTGCCAGCAGCTTACGGGGCCTTAATACCGGGGAGCTGTTTTTT; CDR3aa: CASSLRGLNTGELFF
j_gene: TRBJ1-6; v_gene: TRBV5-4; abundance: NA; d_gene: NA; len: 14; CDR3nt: TGTGCCAGCAGCTTGCGGGGTACCCCCTCACCCCTCCACTTT; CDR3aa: CASSLRGTPSPLHF
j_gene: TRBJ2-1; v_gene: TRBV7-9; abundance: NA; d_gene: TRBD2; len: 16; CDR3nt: TGTGCCAGCAGCTTACCTAGCGGGGTTTCCCTAAATGAGCAGTTCTTC; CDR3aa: CASSLPSGVSLNEQFF
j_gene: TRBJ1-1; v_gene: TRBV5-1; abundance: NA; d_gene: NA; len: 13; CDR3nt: TGCGCCAGCAGCACTACAGGGTTCACTGAAGCTTTCTTT; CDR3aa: CASSTTGFTEAFF
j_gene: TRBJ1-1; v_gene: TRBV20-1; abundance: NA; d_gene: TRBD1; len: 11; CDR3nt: TGCAGAGGGACAGGGGGCTCTGAAGCTTTCTTT; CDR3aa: CRGTGGSEAFF
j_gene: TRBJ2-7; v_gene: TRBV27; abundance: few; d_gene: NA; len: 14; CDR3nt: TGTGCCAGCAGTTTCGGGACGGTTCCCTACGAGCAGTACTTC; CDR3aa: CASSFGTVPYEQYF
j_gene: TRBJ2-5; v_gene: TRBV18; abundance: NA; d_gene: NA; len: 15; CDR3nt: TGTGCCAGCTCACCGAGCCCAGGGTACCAAGAGACCCAGTACTTC; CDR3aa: CASSPSPGYQETQYF
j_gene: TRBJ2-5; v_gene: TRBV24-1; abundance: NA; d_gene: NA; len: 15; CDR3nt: TGTGCCACCAGTGATGATGGCCGGGCCCAAGAGACCCAGTACTTC; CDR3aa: CATSDDGRAQETQYF
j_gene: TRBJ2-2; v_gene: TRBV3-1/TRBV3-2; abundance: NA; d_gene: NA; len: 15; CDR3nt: TGTGCCAGCAGCCAAGCAGGGCGGGACACCGGGGAGCTGTTTTTT; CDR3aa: CASSQAGRDTGELFF
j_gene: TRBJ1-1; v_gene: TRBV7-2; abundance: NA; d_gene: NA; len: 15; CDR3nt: TGTGCCAGCAGCCCAGGAGGATTTATGAACACTGAAGCTTTCTTT; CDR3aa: CASSPGGFMNTEAFF
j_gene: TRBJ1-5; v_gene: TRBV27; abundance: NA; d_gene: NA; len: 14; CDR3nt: TGTGCCAGCAGTCCGGACTCCAGCAATCAGCCCCAGCATTTT; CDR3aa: CASSPDSSNQPQHF
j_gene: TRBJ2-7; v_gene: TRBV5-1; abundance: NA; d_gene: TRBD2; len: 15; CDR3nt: TGCGCCAGCAGCCGGACTAGCGGGATACCCTACGAGCAGTACTTC; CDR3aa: CASSRTSGIPYEQYF
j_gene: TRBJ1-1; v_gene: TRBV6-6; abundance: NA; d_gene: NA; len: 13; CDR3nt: TGTGCCAGCCCCAGGGAGTTGGGCACTGAAGCTTTCTTT; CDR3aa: CASPRELGTEAFF
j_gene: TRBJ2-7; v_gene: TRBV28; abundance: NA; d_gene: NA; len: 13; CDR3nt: TGTGCCAGCAGTCCACCCGGGACCTACGAGCAGTACTTC; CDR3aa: CASSPPGTYEQYF
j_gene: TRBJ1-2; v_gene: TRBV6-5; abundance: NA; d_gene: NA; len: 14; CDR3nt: TGTGCCAGCAGTCCAGACAGTTGGAACTATGGCTACACCTTC; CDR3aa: CASSPDSWNYGYTF
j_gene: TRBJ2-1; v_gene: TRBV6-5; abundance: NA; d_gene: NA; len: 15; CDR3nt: TGTGCCAGCAAACTCCAGGGGCACCCCTTGGATGAGCAGTTCTTC; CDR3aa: CASKLQGHPLDEQFF
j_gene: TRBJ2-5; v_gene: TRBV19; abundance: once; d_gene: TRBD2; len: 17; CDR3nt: TGTGCCAGTAGTATTGAGATGGGCGGGGGGGCCCCAAAGACCCAGTACTTC; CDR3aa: CASSIEMGGGAPKTQYF
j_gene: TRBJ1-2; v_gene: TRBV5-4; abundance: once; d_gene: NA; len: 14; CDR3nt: TGTGCCAGCAGCTTGGCCCAGGGCGCGGGGGGCTACACCTTC; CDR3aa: CASSLAQGAGGYTF
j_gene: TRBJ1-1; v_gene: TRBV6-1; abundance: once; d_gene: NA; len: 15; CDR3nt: TGTGCCAGCAGTGAAGGGGTGGGGGGGAGCACTGAAGCTTTCTTT; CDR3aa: CASSEGVGGSTEAFF
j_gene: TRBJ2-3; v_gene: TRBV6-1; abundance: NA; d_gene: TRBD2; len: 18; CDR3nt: TGTGCCAGCAGTGCCCGGGTAGCGGGGTCTTCTAGCACAGATACGCAGTATTTT; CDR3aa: CASSARVAGSSSTDTQYF
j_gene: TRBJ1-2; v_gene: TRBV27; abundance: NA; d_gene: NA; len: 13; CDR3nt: TGTGCCAGCAGCAAGGACAAGACCTATGGCTACACCTTC; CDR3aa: CASSKDKTYGYTF
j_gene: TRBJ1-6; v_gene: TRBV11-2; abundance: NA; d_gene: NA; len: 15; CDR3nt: TGTGCCAGCAGCTTAGGGTGGGGTGGTAATTCACCCCTCCACTTT; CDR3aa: CASSLGWGGNSPLHF
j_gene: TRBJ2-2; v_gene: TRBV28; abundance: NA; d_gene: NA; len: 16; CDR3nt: TGTGCCAGCAGTCCCACCAAGCAGGGGAACACCGGGGAGCTGTTTTTT; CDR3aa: CASSPTKQGNTGELFF